This T cell receptor (beta chain) was recorded in a study of blood T cell repertoires in COVID-19. Study context: Samples representing acute and convalescent COVID-19 were sourced from the United States, Italy and Spain. T cells, B-cell-depleted T cells, or PBMCs provided the cDNA or gDNA that served as material.

Germline V gene sequence: CDR1 SNHLY, CDR2 FYNNEI. This CDR3 has 13 amino acids. Trimming cost V 4 bases and J 6 bases, with 10 bases left between them. In the study's own analysis: Amplification of reference gene primers was used by the study to estimate nucleated cell counts. Assay used: immunoSEQ multiplex PCR; TCRdb lists only in-frame clones, some missing. V, J and clone size were drawn from that table, and D and trimming were deduced from the DNA. The sample has roughly 140,000 clones; approximately 80% are singletons. This clone has a single count. The sample consisted of peripheral blood. The chain recombines TRBV2 with TRBJ2-1; D is possibly TRBD2 (6 bases). This TCR was sampled from a woman aged 50 to 65 in a cohort sampled during active or convalescent COVID-19. The CDR3 spells CASSVPGGNEQFF. In DNA, the CDR3 is TGTGCCAGCAGTGTCCCCGGGGGCAATGAGCAGTTCTTC.